Below, 25 T cell receptor beta chains from the same sample are listed, as sequenced in a study of early T cells in non-severe SARS-CoV-2 infection. Each CDR3 protein is one row after TCRdb ran MiXCR on the 5' RACE reads. Among about 70,000 distinct CDR3 sequences listed, roughly 5.3% were seen once. This specimen consisted of whole blood, obtained at baseline. Every receptor here comes from an adult who was a healthcare worker with PCR-confirmed SARS-CoV-2 infection or an uninfected control (not recorded which).

This clonotype has just a few counts. V and J are TRBV7-9 and TRBJ1-1; D gene uncertain. Trimming shortened V by 5 bases and J by 4 bases, and 11 bases separated the two germline ends. Germline CDR1 reads SEHNR; CDR2 reads FQNEAQ (reference sequence). The CDR3 is made up of 13 amino acids. CDR3 sequence: CASSLSTSTEAFF. Here the CDR3 DNA reads TGTGCCAGCAGCCTATCTACCAGCACTGAAGCTTTCTTT.

There are many counts of this clonotype. The CDR3 region is CASSKGVSGGSYEQYF. CDR3 nucleotide sequence: TGTGCCAGCAGCAAAGGCGTTAGCGGGGGCTCCTACGAGCAGTACTTC. The rearrangement links TRBV7-2 to TRBJ2-7, with 9 bases lining up with TRBD2. Germline lookup yields CDR1 SGHTA and CDR2 FQGNSA. V lost 5 bases to trimming and J lost 0 bases; unmatched junction nucleotides: 8. CDR3 length equals 16 residues.

The genes are TRBV5-1 and TRBJ2-1, with 8 bases aligning to TRBD1. V was clipped by 6 bases and J by 7 bases; unmatched bases: 9. Germline assignment: CDR1 SGHRS and CDR2 YFSETQ. The CDR3 has 14 residues. CDR3 sequence: CASTDRGTLNEQFF. CDR3 coding DNA: TGCGCCAGCACAGACAGGGGTACTCTTAATGAGCAGTTCTTC.

This clonotype occurred many times. The gene calls are TRBV20-1 and TRBJ1-3; D remains ambiguous. There are 14 residues in the CDR3. The germline CDR1 and CDR2 sequences are DFQATT and SNEGSKA (reference sequence). The V gene lost 3 bases and the J gene lost 0 bases, with 9 bases spanning the gap. CDR3 sequence (DNA): TGCAGTGCTAGCGCGGGAGCCTCTGGAAACACCATATATTTT. Its translation is CSASAGASGNTIYF.

The gene calls are TRBV7-2 and TRBJ1-6; TRBD1 agrees at 7 bases. The V segment lost 2 bases and the J segment 4 bases; nucleotides outside the gene matches: 5. The CDR3 has 16 residues. The germline gives CDR1 SGHTA, CDR2 FQGNSA. In DNA, the CDR3 is TGTGCCAGCAGCTTAACCTGGGACAGATATAATTCACCCCTCCACTTT. Translating gives CASSLTWDRYNSPLHF.

This clonotype was found many times. This chain links TRBV7-2 with TRBJ2-7, with D perhaps matching TRBD1 or TRBD2 (5 bases each). CDR1 is SGHTA, CDR2 FQGNSA, per germline. The CDR3 sequence is 14 residues long. V gave up 5 bases and J gave up 6 bases, with 17 bases separating them. DNA for the CDR3: TGTGCCAGCAGCCCCATCGACGGGGCCTCCGAGCAGTACTTC. This codes for CASSPIDGASEQYF.

This clonotype turned up a few times. The CDR3 coding sequence is TGTGCCACCAGCCAGGCCACCCGGGGCAATCAGCCCCAGCATTTT. Amino acid sequence: CATSQATRGNQPQHF. This rearrangement joins TRBV19 to TRBJ1-5; D is ambiguous. Germline CDR1 is LNHDA and CDR2 is SQIVND (reference sequence). This CDR3 region has 15 residues. Between the trimmed V and J ends, which lost 10 bases and 2 bases, there was a span of 18 bases.

This clonotype was recorded at least ten times. This chain connects TRBV4-2 to TRBJ1-1; D unclear. There are 15 residues in the CDR3. Germline-derived CDR1 and CDR2 are LGHNA and YNFKEQ. V was clipped by 2 bases and J by 3 bases, with 13 bases between them. CDR3 residues: CASSQSSGPDTEAFF. The DNA for the CDR3 is TGTGCCAGCAGCCAAAGCTCGGGTCCGGACACTGAAGCTTTCTTT.

The V call is TRBV11-2, the J call TRBJ2-1; 13 positions agree with TRBD2. CDR1 and CDR2 (germline): SGHAT, FQNNGV. Trimming took 5 bases from V and 9 from J; bases not matched to a gene: 7. The CDR3 length is 15 residues. The CDR3: CASSELAGGPGEQFF. For the CDR3, the DNA is TGTGCCAGCAGCGAACTAGCGGGAGGGCCTGGTGAGCAGTTCTTC.

Ten or more counts support this clonotype. The chain has TRBV11-3 and TRBJ2-2; D is possibly TRBD1 (5 bases). CDR3 size: 17 residues. Germline CDR1 and CDR2: SGHNT and YENEEA. V lost 0 bases to trimming and J lost 0 bases, with 11 bases between them. CDR3 protein: CASSLDGAVANTGELFF. CDR3 sequence (DNA): TGTGCCAGCAGCTTAGATGGGGCAGTCGCGAACACCGGGGAGCTGTTTTTT.

The gene calls are TRBV2 and TRBJ2-3; D perhaps matches TRBD2 (6 bases). CDR3 length: 14 residues. Trimming left V 4 bases short and J 3 bases short, with 11 bases between. Per germline, CDR1 SNHLY and CDR2 FYNNEI. CDR3 in amino acids: CASSVRGATDTQYF. CDR3 nucleotides: TGTGCCAGCAGTGTACGCGGGGCGACAGATACGCAGTATTTT.

This clonotype was observed many times. The J gene is TRBJ2-7, the V gene TRBV2; 10 bases fit TRBD2. Germline CDR1 is SNHLY and CDR2 is FYNNEI. J was trimmed by 0 bases and V by 2 bases; bases with no gene match: 7. The CDR3 loop spans 17 amino acids. CDR3 protein: CASSESRTSGTSYEQYF. The CDR3 region has the DNA TGTGCCAGCAGTGAATCCCGAACTAGCGGGACCTCCTACGAGCAGTACTTC.

This CDR3 reads CASSPGQRGEQYF. The CDR3 DNA reads TGTGCCAGTAGTCCGGGGCAGCGGGGCGAGCAGTACTTC. V usage is TRBV19 and J usage is TRBJ2-7; 7 nucleotides align to TRBD2. The CDR3 totals 13 residues. Germline V gene lookup returns CDR1 LNHDA and CDR2 SQIVND (reference sequence). Germline trimming cut 5 bases from V and 6 bases from J; bases unmatched to any gene: 7.

This clonotype came up many times. The chain has TRBV4-1 and TRBJ2-1; the match to TRBD1 covers 9 bases. Per germline, CDR1 MGHRA and CDR2 YSYEKL. CDR3 length: 15 amino acids. Losses at the gene ends were 3 bases for V and 9 bases for J; bases not matched to a gene: 9. Here the CDR3 reads CASSQSGTGITEQFF. The CDR3 DNA reads TGCGCCAGCAGCCAGTCCGGGACAGGGATAACTGAGCAGTTCTTC.

The chain carries TRBV7-9 and TRBJ2-3, with 7 bases fitting TRBD1. The germline V gene encodes CDR1 SEHNR and CDR2 FQNEAQ (reference sequence). The ends lost 5 bases at V and 7 bases at J; junction bases unmatched: 3. The CDR3 is 12 residues long. The CDR3 region is CASSPRGYTQYF. Written as DNA, the CDR3 is TGTGCCAGCAGCCCCAGGGGGTATACGCAGTATTTT.

This clonotype was picked up many times. The rearrangement links TRBV6-5 to TRBJ1-6; the D gene is possibly TRBD1 (5 bases). The CDR3 extends over 13 amino acids. V lost 6 bases and J lost 6, with 9 bases in between. From germline, CDR1 is MNHEY and CDR2 SVGAGI. CDR3 region: CASRRRGNSPLHF. The CDR3 bases are TGTGCCAGCAGAAGGAGGGGTAATTCACCCCTCCACTTT.

The rearrangement joins TRBV3-1 to TRBJ2-4; 9 bases map to TRBD2. Germline V gene data show CDR1 as LGHDT and CDR2 as YNNKEL (reference sequence). The CDR3 is made up of 20 amino acids. V lost 0 bases to trimming and J lost 0 bases; unmatched junction nucleotides: 12. CDR3 amino acids: CASSQDPLAGIGGAKNIQYF. The CDR3 bases are TGTGCCAGCAGCCAAGACCCTCTAGCGGGAATAGGTGGAGCCAAAAACATTCAGTACTTC.

This clonotype has ten or more counts. The chain couples TRBV20-1 to TRBJ2-7; 11 bases are a match to TRBD2. Germline V gene sequence: CDR1 DFQATT, CDR2 SNEGSKA (reference sequence). The CDR3 covers 13 residues. J lost 8 bases, V lost 5 bases, and 8 bases had no gene match. The CDR3 loop reads CSAVSGTSGQQYF. CDR3 bases: TGCAGTGCTGTTTCCGGGACTAGCGGCCAGCAGTACTTC.

The V and J genes are TRBV7-6 and TRBJ1-5; D gene uncertain. V was shortened by 5 bases and J by 3 bases, with 5 bases between the two germline ends. The CDR3 is 12 amino acids. From germline, CDR1 is SGHVS and CDR2 FNYEAQ. The CDR3 nucleotides are TGTGCCAGCAGCCTCCTCAATCAGCCCCAGCATTTT. Residues: CASSLLNQPQHF.

This chain uses TRBV28 with TRBJ2-7; D may be TRBD2 (5 bases). The CDR3 is made up of 14 amino acids. Germline V lookup: CDR1 MDHEN, CDR2 SYDVKM. Trimming shortened V by 6 bases and J by 0 bases, and 12 bases separated the two germline ends. The CDR3 DNA is TGTGCCAGCAGCTTAACTAGTACCTCCTACGAGCAGTACTTC. Residues: CASSLTSTSYEQYF.

This clonotype has ten or more counts. The J gene is TRBJ1-2, the V gene TRBV6-5; 7 positions match TRBD1. J was trimmed by 0 bases and V by 5 bases; bases with no gene match: 6. The CDR3 has 15 residues. Germline V gene lookup returns CDR1 MNHEY and CDR2 SVGAGI. The CDR3 DNA is TGTGCCAGCAGTATTACTCAGGGGGCTAACTATGGCTACACCTTC. This translates into CASSITQGANYGYTF.

Note on this clonotype: A much larger clone differs by one base, so this may be a read error. The CDR3 bases are TGTGCCAGCTCCCAGGGGGGCCGTGATAACGACTACAATGAGCAGTTCTTC. Translating it yields CASSQGGRDNDYNEQFF. The J gene is TRBJ2-1, the V gene TRBV18; possibly TRBD1 for D (7 bases). This CDR3 region has 17 residues. Trimming stripped 6 bases from V and 3 bases from J, with 21 bases between. Germline V CDR1 and CDR2: KGHSH, LQKENI.

This clonotype was seen many times. The chain links TRBV7-9 to TRBJ2-1; 7 bases line up with TRBD2. CDR1 and CDR2 from the germline V gene are SEHNR and FQNEAQ (reference sequence). This CDR3 has 16 amino acids. V shed 2 bases, J shed 5 bases, and the junction held 9 bases outside the gene matches. CDR3 in amino acids: CASSLIAQRGNNEQFF. The CDR3 DNA reads as TGTGCCAGCAGCTTAATAGCCCAGCGGGGAAACAATGAGCAGTTCTTC.

Ten or more counts support this clonotype. The rearrangement joins TRBV19 to TRBJ2-1; no clear D. The CDR3 covers 14 residues. Germline V gene data show CDR1 as LNHDA and CDR2 as SQIVND (reference sequence). V shed 6 bases and J shed 5 bases, with 14 bases lying between them. CDR3 amino acids: CASSPGWSDNEQFF. CDR3 in DNA: TGTGCCAGTAGCCCGGGCTGGAGCGACAATGAGCAGTTCTTC. The whole variable domain, filled in from reference TRBV19 and TRBJ2-1, reads DGGITQSPKYLFRKEGQNVTLSCEQNLNHDAMYWYRQDPGQGLRLIYYSQIVNDFQKGDIAEGYSVSREKKESFPLTVTSAQKNPTAFYLCASSPGWSDNEQFFGPGTRLTVL.

This clonotype was detected a few times. A read error may account for a junction end that differs from germline. The chain carries TRBV27 and TRBJ1-1; D may be TRBD1 (5 bases). Germline loops: CDR1 MNHEY, CDR2 SMNVEV (reference sequence). The CDR3 contains 14 residues. DNA for the CDR3: TGTGCCTCCCAAAAACACCGGGGCCCTTATGAAGCCTTCTTT. It encodes CASQKHRGPYEAFF.